These 19 T cell receptor beta chains were sequenced from one sample in a study of patients and donors after allogeneic stem cell transplantation. TCRdb redid the calling of the RT-PCR reads with MiXCR, one entry per CDR3 protein. The sample lists hundreds of thousands of distinct CDR3 sequences, approximately 16% seen once, with 7.2% in the top ten. Sequencing input: blood, either unsorted or a sorted T cell fraction (not recorded which). Source of these receptors: a human donor who was either an allogeneic HSCT recipient or a stem cell or donor lymphocyte infusion donor (not recorded which). It is not recorded whose cells these are; they may come from a transplant donor.

V usage is TRBV4-1 and J usage is TRBJ2-1; 7 bases are a match to TRBD2. V lost 0 bases, J lost 6 bases, and 11 bases stayed unmatched. The germline gives CDR1 MGHRA, CDR2 YSYEKL. This CDR3 contains 17 residues. The CDR3 protein is CASSQDWERGSSNEQFF. CDR3 sequence (DNA): TGCGCCAGCAGCCAAGATTGGGAGCGGGGTTCGAGCAATGAGCAGTTCTTC.

This clonotype was detected only a few times. One end of the junction fails to match germline, which may point to a read error. V usage is TRBV5-1 and J usage is TRBJ2-2, with 7 bases lining up with TRBD2. CDR3 length equals 15 residues. Germline assignment: CDR1 SGHRS and CDR2 YFSETQ. This CDR3 reads CASSPREDGTGELVF. CDR3 DNA: TGCGCCAGCAGCCCCCGGGAGGATGGCACCGGGGAGCTGGTTTTT.

This sequence joins TRBV12-3 or TRBV12-4 and TRBJ1-2; 12 nucleotides line up with TRBD1. The CDR3 runs to 19 residues. The ends lost 1 base at V and 3 bases at J; junction bases unmatched: 12. The CDR3 DNA is TGTGCCAGCAGTTTAGAAACCGGGGGACAGGGGGCATCGGACTATGGCTACACCTTC. Residues: CASSLETGGQGASDYGYTF.

The CDR3 here is CASSWDFYNEQFF. In nucleotides, the CDR3 is TGTGCCAGCAGTTGGGACTTCTACAATGAGCAGTTCTTC. The V call is TRBV6-2 or TRBV6-3, the J call TRBJ2-1; D might be TRBD2 (6 bases). This CDR3 contains 13 residues. V lost 4 bases to trimming and J lost 3 bases, with 7 bases between them. CDR1 is MNHEY, CDR2 SVGEGT, per germline.

The sample holds a few counts of this clonotype. This chain uses TRBV12-3 or TRBV12-4 with TRBJ2-5, with TRBD1 matching 8 bases. This CDR3 spans 14 amino acids. Losses at the gene ends were 4 bases for V and 5 bases for J; bases not matched to a gene: 6. The CDR3 here is CASSYRTGLETQYF. In DNA, the CDR3 is TGTGCCAGCAGTTACCGGACAGGGCTGGAGACCCAGTACTTC.

This clonotype occurred a few times. The chain couples TRBV4-2 to TRBJ1-1, with a weak D call TRBD1 (5 bases). V gave up 1 base and J gave up 6 bases, with 15 bases separating them. Germline V lookup: CDR1 LGHNA, CDR2 YNFKEQ. The CDR3 loop spans 15 amino acids. CDR3 DNA sequence: TGTGCCAGCAGCCAAGTACCCCAGGGTGAGGCTGAAGCTTTCTTT. It specifies CASSQVPQGEAEAFF.

At least ten counts were recorded for this clonotype. CDR3 DNA sequence: TGCAGTGTTGGAAAACTGTTTTTT. As protein: CSVGKLFF. The chain joins TRBV20-1 to TRBJ1-4; D unresolved. Germline V lookup: CDR1 DFQATT, CDR2 SNEGSKA (reference sequence). Deletions cut 7 bases from V and 10 bases from J, with 4 bases between. The CDR3 sequence is 8 residues long.

This clonotype occurred many times. The chain couples TRBV5-1 to TRBJ2-2; D not certain. This CDR3 is built from 12 residues. Per germline, CDR1 SGHRS and CDR2 YFSETQ. Trimming shortened V by 4 bases and J by 6 bases, and 7 bases separated the two germline ends. As DNA, the CDR3 is TGCGCCAGCAGCCGTGAAGCCGGGGAGCTGTTTTTT. This translates into CASSREAGELFF.

This clonotype was observed a handful of times. The chain recombines TRBV4-1 with TRBJ1-1; 9 nucleotides line up with TRBD1. CDR1 is MGHRA, CDR2 YSYEKL, per germline. The CDR3 length is 16 residues. J was trimmed by 1 base and V by 3 bases; bases with no gene match: 6. The CDR3 coding sequence is TGCGCCAGCAGCCACCGGGGGACAGGGAGGAACACTGAAGCTTTCTTT. Residues: CASSHRGTGRNTEAFF.

This clonotype was counted a few times. The chain has TRBV7-3 and TRBJ2-1; 10 nucleotides align to TRBD2. The germline V gene has CDR1 SGHTA and CDR2 FQGTGA. The CDR3 totals 14 residues. With V trimmed by 1 base and J by 6 bases, 0 bases remained unmatched. CDR3: CASSLIAGGNEQFF. For the CDR3, the DNA is TGTGCCAGCAGCTTAATAGCGGGAGGCAATGAGCAGTTCTTC.

This chain uses TRBV7-2 with TRBJ1-1; D may be TRBD1 (5 bases). CDR1 and CDR2 (germline): SGHTA, FQGNSA. V was shortened by 2 bases and J by 7 bases, with 11 bases between the two germline ends. The CDR3 runs 13 residues. As DNA, the CDR3 is TGTGCCAGCAGCTTACGACAGACTCTTGAAGCTTTCTTT. It is translated as CASSLRQTLEAFF. Combining the CDR3 with reference TRBV7-2 and TRBJ1-1 gives the whole variable domain GAGVSQSPSNKVTEKGKDVELRCDPISGHTALYWYRQSLGQGLEFLIYFQGNSAPDKSGLPSDRFSAERTGGSVSTLTIQRTQQEDSAVYLCASSLRQTLEAFFGQGTRLTVV.

The chain joins TRBV9 to TRBJ1-1; weak D call: TRBD1 (5 bases). Germline CDR1 SGDLS, CDR2 YYNGEE. V lost 4 bases to trimming and J lost 3 bases, with 16 bases between them. CDR3 length: 15 amino acids. The CDR3 loop is CASSPNVGRDTEAFF. As DNA, the CDR3 is TGTGCCAGCAGCCCAAACGTTGGCAGGGACACTGAAGCTTTCTTT.

A few counts support this clonotype. V usage is TRBV10-3 and J usage is TRBJ1-1, with D perhaps TRBD1 (5 bases). CDR3 length equals 14 residues. Germline V gene data show CDR1 as ENHRY and CDR2 as SYGVKD. The V end was cut by 2 bases, the J end by 2 bases, with 9 bases between. CDR3 region: CAISERDLNTEAFF. In DNA, the CDR3 is TGTGCCATCAGTGAGAGGGACCTAAACACTGAAGCTTTCTTT.

This clonotype was seen repeatedly, ten times or more. The chain couples TRBV24-1 to TRBJ1-5; 9 bases are a match to TRBD1. Germline V gene lookup returns CDR1 KGHDR and CDR2 SFDVKD. V trimming: 10 bases; J trimming: 1 base; junction bases outside the gene matches: 4. There are 14 residues in the CDR3. This CDR3 is CATSGTGSNQPQHF. CDR3 sequence (DNA): TGTGCCACTTCCGGGACAGGGAGCAATCAGCCCCAGCATTTT.

Only a few counts were recorded for this clonotype. V usage is TRBV11-3 and J usage is TRBJ2-3, with a tentative D call TRBD2 (6 bases). V was cut by 1 base and J by 4 bases, with 18 bases left in between. This CDR3 spans 17 amino acids. Germline CDR1 SGHNT, CDR2 YENEEA. The CDR3: CASSLASGLRGADTQYF. The DNA of the CDR3 is TGTGCCAGCAGCTTAGCCTCAGGACTCCGCGGGGCAGATACGCAGTATTTT.

Here the CDR3 DNA reads TGTGCCAGCAGCTTAACGGCGGGTAGCGGCTACAATGAGCAGTTCTTC. It codes for CASSLTAGSGYNEQFF. The V and J genes are TRBV7-3 and TRBJ2-1; D perhaps matches TRBD2 (6 bases). Trimming cost V 0 bases and J 3 bases, with 12 bases left between them. The CDR3 is 16 amino acids. Germline values: CDR1 SGHTA, CDR2 FQGTGA.

This clonotype was seen more than once but under ten times. The rearrangement links TRBV12-3 or TRBV12-4 to TRBJ1-6, with D possibly matching TRBD1 (6 bases). Deletions cut 2 bases from V and 14 bases from J, with 10 bases between. This CDR3 has 12 residues. The CDR3 sequence: CASSLPRGSLHF. CDR3 DNA sequence: TGTGCCAGCAGTTTACCGAGGGGGTCCCTCCACTTT.

This chain joins TRBV6-2 or TRBV6-3 and TRBJ2-1; D possibly corresponds to TRBD2 (5 bases). Germline-derived CDR1 and CDR2 are MNHEY and SVGEGT. The CDR3 is 13 residues long. V was pared by 7 bases and J by 4 bases, with 11 bases between. The CDR3 here is CASNLPGYNEQFF. CDR3 nucleotide sequence: TGTGCCAGCAACCTCCCGGGGTACAATGAGCAGTTCTTC.

The rearrangement links TRBV7-9 to TRBJ2-7; unclear D gene. Trimming cost V 5 bases and J 1 base, with 12 bases left between them. The CDR3 is 14 amino acids. CDR1 is SEHNR, CDR2 FQNEAQ, per germline (reference sequence). CDR3 protein: CASSPGRVSYEQYF. The CDR3 DNA reads TGTGCCAGCAGCCCCGGCCGTGTGTCCTACGAGCAGTACTTC.